This T cell receptor (beta chain) is from a study of T cell responses to AZD1222 COVID-19 vaccine. Measured with immunoSEQ multiplex PCR; TCRdb has only the in-frame clones, and not every one. The sample has 90,000 to 100,000 clones, around nine tenths seen once; the top ten hold less than 3.5%. This clonotype was sampled from an adult in good health. This material consisted of peripheral blood, taken on day 0 of AZD1222 vaccination.

The CDR3 region has the DNA TGTGCCAGCAGCGGAAGAGACGGCTACACCTTC. Its translation is CASSGRDGYTF. The chain couples TRBV9 to TRBJ1-2; unclear D gene. This CDR3 contains 11 residues. V was trimmed by 3 bases and J by 8 bases, leaving 8 bases between them. CDR1 and CDR2 from the germline V gene are SGDLS and YYNGEE.